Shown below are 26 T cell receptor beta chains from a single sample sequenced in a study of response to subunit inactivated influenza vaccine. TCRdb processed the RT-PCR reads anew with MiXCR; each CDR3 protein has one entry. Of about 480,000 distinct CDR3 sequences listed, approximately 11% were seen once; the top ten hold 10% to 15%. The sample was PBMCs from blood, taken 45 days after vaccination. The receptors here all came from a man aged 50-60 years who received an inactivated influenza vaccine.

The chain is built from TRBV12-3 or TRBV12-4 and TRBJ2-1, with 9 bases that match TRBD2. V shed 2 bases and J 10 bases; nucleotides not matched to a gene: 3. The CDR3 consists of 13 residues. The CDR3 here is CASSLRAGGEQFF. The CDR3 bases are TGTGCCAGCAGTTTACGAGCGGGGGGAGAGCAGTTCTTC.

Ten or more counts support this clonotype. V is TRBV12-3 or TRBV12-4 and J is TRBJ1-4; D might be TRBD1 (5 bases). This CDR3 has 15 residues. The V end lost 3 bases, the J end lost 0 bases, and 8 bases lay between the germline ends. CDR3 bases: TGTGCCAGCAGTTTGGGACGGACAACTAATGAAAAACTGTTTTTT. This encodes CASSLGRTTNEKLFF.

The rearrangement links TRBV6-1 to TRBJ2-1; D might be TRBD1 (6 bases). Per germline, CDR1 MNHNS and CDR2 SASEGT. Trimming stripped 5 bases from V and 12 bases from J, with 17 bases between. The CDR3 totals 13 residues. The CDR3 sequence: CASSHTQGIGQFF. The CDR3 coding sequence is TGTGCCAGCAGTCATACCCAGGGGATTGGGCAGTTCTTC.

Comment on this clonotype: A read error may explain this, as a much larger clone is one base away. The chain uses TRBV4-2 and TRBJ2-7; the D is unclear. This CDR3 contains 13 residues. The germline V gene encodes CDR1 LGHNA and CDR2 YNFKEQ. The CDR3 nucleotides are TGTGCCATCAGCCAACCGGGTCCCTACGAGCAGTACTTC. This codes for CAISQPGPYEQYF.

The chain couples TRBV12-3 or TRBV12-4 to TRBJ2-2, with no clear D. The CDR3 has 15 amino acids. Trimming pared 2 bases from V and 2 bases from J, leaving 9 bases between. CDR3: CASSLWAVNTGELFF. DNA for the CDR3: TGTGCCAGCAGTTTATGGGCTGTAAACACCGGGGAGCTGTTTTTT.

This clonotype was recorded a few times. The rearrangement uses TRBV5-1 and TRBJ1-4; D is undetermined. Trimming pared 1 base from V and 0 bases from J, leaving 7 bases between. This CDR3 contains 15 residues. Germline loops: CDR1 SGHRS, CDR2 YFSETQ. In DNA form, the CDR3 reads TGCGCCAGCAGCTTGTCAACTGCAACTAATGAAAAACTGTTTTTT. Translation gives CASSLSTATNEKLFF. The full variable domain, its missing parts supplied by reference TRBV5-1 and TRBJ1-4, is KAGVTQTPRYLIKTRGQQVTLSCSPISGHRSVSWYQQTPGQGLQFLFEYFSETQRNKGNFPGRFSGRQFSNSRSEMNVSTLELGDSALYLCASSLSTATNEKLFFGSGTQLSVL.

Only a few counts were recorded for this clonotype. The CDR3 bases are TGTGCCAGCAGTTACTCGGACAGTAGGTACCAAGAGACCCAGTACTTC. Translation: CASSYSDSRYQETQYF. J is TRBJ2-5 and V is TRBV6-2 or TRBV6-3, with D perhaps TRBD1 (6 bases). The V end lost 0 bases, the J end lost 0 bases, and 11 bases lay between the germline ends. Germline V gene data show CDR1 as MNHEY and CDR2 as SVGEGT. The CDR3 loop spans 16 amino acids.

The CDR3 here is CASTRGLNQPQHF. CDR3 bases: TGTGCCAGCACCAGGGGGCTGAATCAGCCCCAGCATTTT. V usage is TRBV7-2 and J usage is TRBJ1-5; 8 bases map to TRBD1. Germline V lookup: CDR1 SGHTA, CDR2 FQGNSA. V shed 7 bases and J 4 bases; nucleotides not matched to a gene: 3. The CDR3 length is 13 residues.

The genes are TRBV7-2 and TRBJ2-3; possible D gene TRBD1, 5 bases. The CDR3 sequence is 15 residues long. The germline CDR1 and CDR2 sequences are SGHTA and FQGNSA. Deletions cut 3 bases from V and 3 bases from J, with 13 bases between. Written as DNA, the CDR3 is TGTGCCAGCAGCTTGCAGGGTTTGGAAACAGATACGCAGTATTTT. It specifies CASSLQGLETDTQYF.

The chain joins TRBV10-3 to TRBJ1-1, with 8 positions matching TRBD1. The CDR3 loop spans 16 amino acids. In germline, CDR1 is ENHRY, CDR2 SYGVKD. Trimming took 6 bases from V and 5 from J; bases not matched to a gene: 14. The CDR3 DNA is TGTGCCATCAGCGACAACCCCGGACAGGGAGGAACTGAAGCTTTCTTT. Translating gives CAISDNPGQGGTEAFF.

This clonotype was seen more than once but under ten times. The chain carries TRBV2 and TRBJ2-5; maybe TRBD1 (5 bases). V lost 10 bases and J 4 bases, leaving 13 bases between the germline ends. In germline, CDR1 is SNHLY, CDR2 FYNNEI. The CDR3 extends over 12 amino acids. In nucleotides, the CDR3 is TGTGCCATGGGGCGGTGGGGAGAGACCCAGTACTTC. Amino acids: CAMGRWGETQYF.

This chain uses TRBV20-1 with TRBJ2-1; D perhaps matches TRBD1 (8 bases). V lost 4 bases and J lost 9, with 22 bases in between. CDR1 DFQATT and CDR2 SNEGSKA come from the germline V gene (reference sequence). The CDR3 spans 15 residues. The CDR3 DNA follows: TGCAGTGCTATCAGGGGGCCCGGGGGGACCGGTGAGCAGTTCTTC. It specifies CSAIRGPGGTGEQFF.

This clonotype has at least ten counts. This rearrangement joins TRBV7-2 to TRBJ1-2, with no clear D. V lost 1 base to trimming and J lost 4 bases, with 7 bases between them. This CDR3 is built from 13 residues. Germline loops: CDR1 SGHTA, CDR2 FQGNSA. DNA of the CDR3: TGTGCCAGCAGCTTAGGGGCCCTCTATGGCTACACCTTC. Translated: CASSLGALYGYTF.

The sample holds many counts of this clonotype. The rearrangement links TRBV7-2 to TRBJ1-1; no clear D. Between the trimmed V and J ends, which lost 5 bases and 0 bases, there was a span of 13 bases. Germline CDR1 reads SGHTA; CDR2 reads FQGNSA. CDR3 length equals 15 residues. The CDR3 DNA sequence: TGTGCCAGCAGCACTCGCGGGGTCATGAACACTGAAGCTTTCTTT. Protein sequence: CASSTRGVMNTEAFF.

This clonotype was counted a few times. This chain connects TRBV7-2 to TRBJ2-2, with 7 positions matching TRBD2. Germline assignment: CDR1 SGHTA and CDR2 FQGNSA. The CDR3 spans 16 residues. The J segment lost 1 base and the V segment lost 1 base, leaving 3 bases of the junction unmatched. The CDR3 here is CASSLGGGWNTGELFF. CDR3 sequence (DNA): TGTGCCAGCAGCTTAGGCGGGGGTTGGAACACCGGGGAGCTGTTTTTT.

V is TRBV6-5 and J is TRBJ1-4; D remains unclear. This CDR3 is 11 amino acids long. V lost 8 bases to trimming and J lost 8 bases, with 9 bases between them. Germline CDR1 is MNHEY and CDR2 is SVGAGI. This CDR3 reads CASGMGEKLFF. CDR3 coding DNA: TGTGCCAGCGGGATGGGGGAAAAACTGTTTTTT.

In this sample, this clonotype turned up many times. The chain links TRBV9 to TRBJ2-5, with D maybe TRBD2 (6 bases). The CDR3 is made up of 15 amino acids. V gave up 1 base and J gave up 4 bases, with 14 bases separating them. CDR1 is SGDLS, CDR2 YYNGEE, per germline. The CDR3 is CASSVSGGAVETQYF. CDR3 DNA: TGTGCCAGCAGCGTATCCGGGGGAGCAGTAGAGACCCAGTACTTC.

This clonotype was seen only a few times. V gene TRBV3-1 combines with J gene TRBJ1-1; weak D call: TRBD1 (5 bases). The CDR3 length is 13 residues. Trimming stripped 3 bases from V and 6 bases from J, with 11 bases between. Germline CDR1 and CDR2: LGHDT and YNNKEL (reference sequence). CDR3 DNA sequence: TGTGCCAGCAGCCAGCCCGGGACCGCTGAAGCTTTCTTT. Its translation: CASSQPGTAEAFF. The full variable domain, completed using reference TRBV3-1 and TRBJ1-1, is DTAVSQTPKYLVTQMGNDKSIKCEQNLGHDTMYWYKQDSKKFLKIMFSYNNKELIINETVPNRFSPKSPDKAHLNLHINSLELGDSAVYFCASSQPGTAEAFFGQGTRLTVV.

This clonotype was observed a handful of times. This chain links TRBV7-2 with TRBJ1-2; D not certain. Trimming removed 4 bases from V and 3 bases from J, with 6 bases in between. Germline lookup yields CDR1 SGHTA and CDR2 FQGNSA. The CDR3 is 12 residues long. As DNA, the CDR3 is TGTGCCAGCAGCTCTATGGACTATGGCTACACCTTC. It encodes CASSSMDYGYTF.

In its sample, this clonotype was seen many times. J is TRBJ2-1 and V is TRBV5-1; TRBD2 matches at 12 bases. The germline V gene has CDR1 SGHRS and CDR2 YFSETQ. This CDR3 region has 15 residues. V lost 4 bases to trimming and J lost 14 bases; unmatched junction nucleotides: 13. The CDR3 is CASSPAQLAGGPKFF. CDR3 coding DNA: TGCGCCAGCAGCCCGGCCCAGCTAGCGGGGGGGCCAAAGTTCTTC.

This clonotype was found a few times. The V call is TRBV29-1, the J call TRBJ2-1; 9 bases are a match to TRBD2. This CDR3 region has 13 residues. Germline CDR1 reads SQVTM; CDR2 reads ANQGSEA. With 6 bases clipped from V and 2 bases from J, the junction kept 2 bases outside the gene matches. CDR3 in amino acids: CSVAGGPYNEQFF. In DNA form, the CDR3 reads TGCAGCGTGGCGGGAGGGCCCTACAATGAGCAGTTCTTC.

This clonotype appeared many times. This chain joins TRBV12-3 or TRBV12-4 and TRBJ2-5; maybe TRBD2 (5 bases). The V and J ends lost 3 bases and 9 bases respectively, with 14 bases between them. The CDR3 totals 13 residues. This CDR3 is CASSFSDKNPQYF. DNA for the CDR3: TGTGCCAGCAGTTTTAGCGATAAAAACCCCCAGTACTTC.

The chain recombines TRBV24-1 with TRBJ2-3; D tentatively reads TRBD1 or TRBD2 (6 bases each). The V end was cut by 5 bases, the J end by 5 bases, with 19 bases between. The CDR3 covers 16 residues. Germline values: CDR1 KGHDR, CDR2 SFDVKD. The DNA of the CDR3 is TGTGCCACCAGTGGGACCCTAGGGGGGACCCTAGATACGCAGTATTTT. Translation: CATSGTLGGTLDTQYF.

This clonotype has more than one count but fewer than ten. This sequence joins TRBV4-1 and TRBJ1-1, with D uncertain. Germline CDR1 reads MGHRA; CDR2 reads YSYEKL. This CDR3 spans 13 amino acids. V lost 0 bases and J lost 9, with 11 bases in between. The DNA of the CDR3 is TGCGCCAGCAGCCAAGATAGGGAGCCCCAAGCTTTCTTT. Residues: CASSQDREPQAFF.

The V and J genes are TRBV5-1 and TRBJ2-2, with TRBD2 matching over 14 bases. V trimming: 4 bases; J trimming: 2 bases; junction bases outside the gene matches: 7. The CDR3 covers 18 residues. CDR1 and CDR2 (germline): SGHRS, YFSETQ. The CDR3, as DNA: TGCGCCAGCAGCGCGCGGACTAGCGGGGGGCCCAACACCGGGGAGCTGTTTTTT. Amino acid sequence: CASSARTSGGPNTGELFF.

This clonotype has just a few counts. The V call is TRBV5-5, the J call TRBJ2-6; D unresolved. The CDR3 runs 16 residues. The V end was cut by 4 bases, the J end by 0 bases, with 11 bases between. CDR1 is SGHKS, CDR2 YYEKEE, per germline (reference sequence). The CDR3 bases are TGTGCCAGCAGCCTAACTTCCTACTCTGGGGCCAACGTCCTGACTTTC. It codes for CASSLTSYSGANVLTF.